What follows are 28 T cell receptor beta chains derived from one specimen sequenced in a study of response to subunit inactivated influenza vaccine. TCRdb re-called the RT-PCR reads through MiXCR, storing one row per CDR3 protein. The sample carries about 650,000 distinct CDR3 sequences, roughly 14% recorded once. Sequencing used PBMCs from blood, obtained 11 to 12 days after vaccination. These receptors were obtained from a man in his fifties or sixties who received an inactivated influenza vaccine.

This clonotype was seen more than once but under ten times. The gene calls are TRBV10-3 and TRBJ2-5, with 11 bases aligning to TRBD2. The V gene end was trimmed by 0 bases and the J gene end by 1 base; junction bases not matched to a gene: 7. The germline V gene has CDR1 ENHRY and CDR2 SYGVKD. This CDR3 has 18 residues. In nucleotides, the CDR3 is TGTGCCATCAGTGAGTCGGTAGCGGGGGGGATACTCCAAGAGACCCAGTACTTC. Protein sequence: CAISESVAGGILQETQYF.

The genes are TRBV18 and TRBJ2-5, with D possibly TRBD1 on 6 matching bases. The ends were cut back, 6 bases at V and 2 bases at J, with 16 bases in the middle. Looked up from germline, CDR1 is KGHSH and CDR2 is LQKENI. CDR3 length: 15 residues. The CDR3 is CASSEQGRSQETQYF. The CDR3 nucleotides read TGTGCCAGCTCCGAACAGGGAAGGAGTCAAGAGACCCAGTACTTC.

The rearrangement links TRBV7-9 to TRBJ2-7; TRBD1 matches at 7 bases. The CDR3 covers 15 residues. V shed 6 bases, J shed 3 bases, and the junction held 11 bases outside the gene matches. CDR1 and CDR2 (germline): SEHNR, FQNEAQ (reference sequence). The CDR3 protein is CASRKGQDPYYEQYF. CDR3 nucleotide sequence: TGTGCCAGCAGGAAAGGACAGGATCCGTACTACGAGCAGTACTTC.

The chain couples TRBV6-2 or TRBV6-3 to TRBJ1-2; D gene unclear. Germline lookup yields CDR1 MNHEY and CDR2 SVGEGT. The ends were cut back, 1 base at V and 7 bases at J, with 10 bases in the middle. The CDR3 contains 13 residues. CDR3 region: CASSYYPEAGYTF. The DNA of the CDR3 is TGTGCCAGCAGTTACTATCCCGAAGCTGGCTACACCTTC.

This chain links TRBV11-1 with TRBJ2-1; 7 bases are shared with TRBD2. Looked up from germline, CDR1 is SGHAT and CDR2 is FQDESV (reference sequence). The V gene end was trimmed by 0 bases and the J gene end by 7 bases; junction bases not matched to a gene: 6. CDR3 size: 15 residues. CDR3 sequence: CASSLAGRPMNEQFF. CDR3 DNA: TGTGCCAGCAGCTTAGCCGGGAGGCCTATGAATGAGCAGTTCTTC.

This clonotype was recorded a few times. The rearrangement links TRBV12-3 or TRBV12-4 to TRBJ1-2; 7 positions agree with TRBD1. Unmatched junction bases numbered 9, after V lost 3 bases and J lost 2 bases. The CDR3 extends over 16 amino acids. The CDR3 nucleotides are TGTGCCAGCAGTTTTAGTTCGGGACAGAGAAACTATGGCTACACCTTC. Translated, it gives CASSFSSGQRNYGYTF.

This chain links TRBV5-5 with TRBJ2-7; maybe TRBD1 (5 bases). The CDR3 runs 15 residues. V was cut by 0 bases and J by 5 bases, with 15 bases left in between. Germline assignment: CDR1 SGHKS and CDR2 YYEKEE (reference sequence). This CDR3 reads CASSLVGNRFNEQYF. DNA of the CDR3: TGTGCCAGCAGCTTGGTGGGGAACAGGTTCAACGAGCAGTACTTC.

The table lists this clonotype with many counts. The CDR3 DNA follows: TGTGCCAGCAGCTTAGACACGGGGGGGCTCTACTCCTACAATGAGCAGTTCTTC. This sequence encodes CASSLDTGGLYSYNEQFF. This chain uses TRBV11-2 with TRBJ2-1, with 8 bases aligning to TRBD2. From germline, CDR1 is SGHAT and CDR2 FQNNGV. The V segment lost 0 bases and the J segment 0 bases; nucleotides outside the gene matches: 7. This CDR3 is built from 18 residues.

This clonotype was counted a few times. CDR3 in amino acids: CASSLAWTSGANVLTF. CDR3 in DNA: TGTGCCAGCAGCTTAGCGTGGACCTCTGGGGCCAACGTCCTGACTTTC. This rearrangement joins TRBV7-2 to TRBJ2-6; D ambiguous. Germline lookup yields CDR1 SGHTA and CDR2 FQGNSA. The germline V and J ends were trimmed by 0 bases and 0 bases, with 6 bases remaining between them. CDR3 length: 16 residues.

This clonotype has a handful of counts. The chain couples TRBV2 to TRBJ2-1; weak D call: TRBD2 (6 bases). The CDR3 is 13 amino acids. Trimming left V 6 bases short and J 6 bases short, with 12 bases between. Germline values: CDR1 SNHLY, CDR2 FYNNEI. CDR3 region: CASSGLARNEQFF. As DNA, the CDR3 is TGTGCCAGCAGCGGTCTAGCGCGCAATGAGCAGTTCTTC.

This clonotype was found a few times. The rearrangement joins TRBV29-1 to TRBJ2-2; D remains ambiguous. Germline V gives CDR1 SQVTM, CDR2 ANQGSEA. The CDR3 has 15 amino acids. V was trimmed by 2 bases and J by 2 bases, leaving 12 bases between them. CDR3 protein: CSVEQSESNTGELFF. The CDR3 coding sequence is TGCAGCGTTGAACAGTCAGAATCAAACACCGGGGAGCTGTTTTTT.

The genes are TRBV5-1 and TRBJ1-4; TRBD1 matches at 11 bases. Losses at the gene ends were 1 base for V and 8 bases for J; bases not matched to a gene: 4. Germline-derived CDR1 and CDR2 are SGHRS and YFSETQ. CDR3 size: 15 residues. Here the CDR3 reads CASSLTGTGGEKLFF. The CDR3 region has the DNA TGCGCCAGCAGCTTGACCGGGACAGGGGGGGAAAAACTGTTTTTT.

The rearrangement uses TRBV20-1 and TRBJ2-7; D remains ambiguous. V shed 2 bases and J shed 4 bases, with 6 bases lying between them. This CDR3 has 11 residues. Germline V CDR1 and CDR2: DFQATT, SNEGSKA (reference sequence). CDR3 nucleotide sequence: TGCAGTGCTAGATCCAGGTACGAGCAGTACTTC. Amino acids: CSARSRYEQYF.

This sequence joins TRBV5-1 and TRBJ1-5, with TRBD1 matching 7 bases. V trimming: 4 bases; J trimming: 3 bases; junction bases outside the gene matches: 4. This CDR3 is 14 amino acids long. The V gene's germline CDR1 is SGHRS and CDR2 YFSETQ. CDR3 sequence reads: CASSTTGDNQPQHF. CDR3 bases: TGCGCCAGCAGCACAACAGGGGACAATCAGCCCCAGCATTTT.

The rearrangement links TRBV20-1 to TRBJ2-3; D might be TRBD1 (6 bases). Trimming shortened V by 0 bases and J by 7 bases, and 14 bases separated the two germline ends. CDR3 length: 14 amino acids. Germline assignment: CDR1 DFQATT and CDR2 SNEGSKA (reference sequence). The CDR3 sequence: CSAREQQGAHTQYF. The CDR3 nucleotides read TGCAGTGCTAGAGAACAACAGGGAGCGCATACGCAGTATTTT.

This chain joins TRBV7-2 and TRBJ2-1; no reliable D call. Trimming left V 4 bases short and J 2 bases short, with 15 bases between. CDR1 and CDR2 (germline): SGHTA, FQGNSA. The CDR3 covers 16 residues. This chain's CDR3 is CASSSEADLTYNEQFF. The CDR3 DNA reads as TGTGCCAGCAGCTCGGAAGCAGACCTTACCTACAATGAGCAGTTCTTC.

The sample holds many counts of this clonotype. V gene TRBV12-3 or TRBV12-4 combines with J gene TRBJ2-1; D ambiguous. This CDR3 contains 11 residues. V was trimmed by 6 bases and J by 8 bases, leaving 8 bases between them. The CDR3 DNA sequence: TGTGCCAGCAGGCGTGGGGATGAGCAGTTCTTC. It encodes CASRRGDEQFF.

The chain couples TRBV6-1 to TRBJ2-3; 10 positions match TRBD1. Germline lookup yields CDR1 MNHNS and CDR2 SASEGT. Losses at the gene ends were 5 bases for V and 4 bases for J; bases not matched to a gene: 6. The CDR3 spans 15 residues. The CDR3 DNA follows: TGTGCCAGCAGTATCCCGACAGGGGGCTCAGATACGCAGTATTTT. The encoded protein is CASSIPTGGSDTQYF.

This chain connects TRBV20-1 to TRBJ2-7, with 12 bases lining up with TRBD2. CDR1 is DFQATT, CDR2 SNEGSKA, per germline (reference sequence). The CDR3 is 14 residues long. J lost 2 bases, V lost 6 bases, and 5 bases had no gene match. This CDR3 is CSARPSGGAYEQYF. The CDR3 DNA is TGCAGTGCAAGACCTAGCGGGGGGGCCTACGAGCAGTACTTC.

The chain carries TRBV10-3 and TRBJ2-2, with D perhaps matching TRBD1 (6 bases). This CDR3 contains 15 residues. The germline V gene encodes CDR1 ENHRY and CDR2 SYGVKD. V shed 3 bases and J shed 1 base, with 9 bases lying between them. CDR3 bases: TGTGCCATCAGTGAAACGGGACAGAACACCGGGGAGCTGTTTTTT. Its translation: CAISETGQNTGELFF.

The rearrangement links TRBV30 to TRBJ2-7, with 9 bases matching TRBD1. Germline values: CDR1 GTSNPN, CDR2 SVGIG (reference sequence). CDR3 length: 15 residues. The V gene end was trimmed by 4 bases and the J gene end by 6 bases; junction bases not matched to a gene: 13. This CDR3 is CAWTFGGTGFSEQYF. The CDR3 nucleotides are TGTGCCTGGACGTTTGGTGGGACAGGGTTCTCCGAGCAGTACTTC.

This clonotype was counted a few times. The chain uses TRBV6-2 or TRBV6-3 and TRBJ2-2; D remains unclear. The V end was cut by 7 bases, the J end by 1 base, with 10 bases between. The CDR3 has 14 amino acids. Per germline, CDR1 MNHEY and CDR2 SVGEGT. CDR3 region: CASNQAQNTGELFF. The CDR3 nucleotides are TGTGCCAGCAACCAGGCCCAGAACACCGGGGAGCTGTTTTTT.

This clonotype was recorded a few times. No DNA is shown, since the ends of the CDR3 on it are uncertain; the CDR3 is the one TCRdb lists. The CDR3 protein is CASSSSRTGSMINEQFF. J is TRBJ2-1 and V is TRBV6-5; the D segment call TRBD1 is taken from the table without a DNA check. The germline V gene has CDR1 MNHEY and CDR2 SVGAGI. The CDR3 is 17 residues long, ends included.

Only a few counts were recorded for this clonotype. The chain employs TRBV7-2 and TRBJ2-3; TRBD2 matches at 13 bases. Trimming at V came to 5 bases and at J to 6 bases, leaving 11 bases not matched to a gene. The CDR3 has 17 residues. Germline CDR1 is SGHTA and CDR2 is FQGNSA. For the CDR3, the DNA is TGTGCCAGCAGCAAAACTAGCGGGAGGGCCGCTTTGGATACGCAGTATTTT. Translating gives CASSKTSGRAALDTQYF.

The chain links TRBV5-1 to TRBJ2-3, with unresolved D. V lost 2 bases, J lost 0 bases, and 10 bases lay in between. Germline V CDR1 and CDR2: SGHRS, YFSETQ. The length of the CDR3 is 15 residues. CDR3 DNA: TGCGCCAGCAGCTTTCGGACGACTAGCACAGATACGCAGTATTTT. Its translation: CASSFRTTSTDTQYF.

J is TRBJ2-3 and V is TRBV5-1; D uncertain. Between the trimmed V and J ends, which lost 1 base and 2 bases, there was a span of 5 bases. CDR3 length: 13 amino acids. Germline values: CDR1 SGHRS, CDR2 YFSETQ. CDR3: CASSLPPTDTQYF. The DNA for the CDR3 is TGCGCCAGCAGCTTGCCCCCCACAGATACGCAGTATTTT.

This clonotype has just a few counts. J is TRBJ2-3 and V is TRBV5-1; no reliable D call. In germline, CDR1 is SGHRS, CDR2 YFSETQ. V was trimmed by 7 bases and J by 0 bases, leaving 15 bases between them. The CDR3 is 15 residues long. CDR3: CASLPTGTSTDTQYF. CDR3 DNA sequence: TGCGCCAGCCTCCCGACTGGAACTAGCACAGATACGCAGTATTTT.

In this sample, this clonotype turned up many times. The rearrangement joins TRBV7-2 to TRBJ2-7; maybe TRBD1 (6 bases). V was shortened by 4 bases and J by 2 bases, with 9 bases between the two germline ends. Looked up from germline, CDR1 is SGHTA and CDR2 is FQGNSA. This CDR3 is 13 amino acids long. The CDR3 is CASSSDRTYEQYF. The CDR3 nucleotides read TGTGCCAGCAGCTCCGACAGGACCTACGAGCAGTACTTC.